Listed here are 25 T cell receptor beta chains from one sample, sequenced in a study of blood T cell repertoires in COVID-19. Generated by immunoSEQ multiplex PCR, the TCRdb table keeps only in-frame clones and is missing some. The sample consists of some 490,000 clones, 88% of them appearing once. The sample consisted of PBMCs or T cells enriched from blood (not recorded which). The receptor source for this set is a woman aged 55-70 years who had recovered from COVID-19.

This clone was found a few times. The chain combines TRBV5-4 with TRBJ1-6; 8 nucleotides match TRBD1. Looked up from germline, CDR1 is SGHNT and CDR2 is YYREEE (reference sequence). The CDR3 runs 15 residues. The trim removed 2 bases at V and 4 bases at J, leaving 2 bases unmatched. The CDR3, as DNA: TGTGCCAGCAGCTTCGGACAGGGTTATAATTCACCCCTCCACTTT. Amino acid sequence: CASSFGQGYNSPLHF.

This chain connects TRBV27 to TRBJ2-1, with D possibly matching TRBD2 (6 bases). This CDR3 contains 15 residues. The V gene lost 0 bases and the J gene lost 5 bases, with 11 bases spanning the gap. Germline V gives CDR1 MNHEY, CDR2 SMNVEV (reference sequence). The CDR3 protein is CASSLSGGMNNEQFF. Here the CDR3 DNA reads TGTGCCAGCAGTTTATCTGGCGGGATGAACAATGAGCAGTTCTTC.

The sample holds a few counts of this clone. The V call is TRBV5-1, the J call TRBJ1-1; D is unclear. Germline V lookup: CDR1 SGHRS, CDR2 YFSETQ. This CDR3 has 15 amino acids. The V end was cut by 4 bases, the J end by 0 bases, with 13 bases between. Written as DNA, the CDR3 is TGCGCCAGCAGCCAAGCCACAGTGATGAACACTGAAGCTTTCTTT. Protein sequence: CASSQATVMNTEAFF.

This clone was seen a few times. The gene calls are TRBV6-2 or TRBV6-3 and TRBJ2-7, with TRBD1 identical over 8 bases. The CDR3 contains 14 residues. Germline lookup yields CDR1 MNHEY and CDR2 SVGEGT. The junction had 4 bases not matched to a gene; V was cut back by 5 bases and J by 1 base. The CDR3 is CASSDRTGSYEQYV. The CDR3 DNA follows: TGTGCCAGCAGTGACCGGACAGGGTCCTACGAGCAGTACGTC.

The chain employs TRBV4-1 and TRBJ1-1; 9 nucleotides match TRBD1. This CDR3 is built from 17 residues. Trimming at V came to 1 base and at J to 3 bases, leaving 9 bases not matched to a gene. Germline loops: CDR1 MGHRA, CDR2 YSYEKL. DNA for the CDR3: TGCGCCAGCAGCCAAGTCGTTGGGACAGGGCGAGACACTGAAGCTTTCTTT. Translated: CASSQVVGTGRDTEAFF.

The gene calls are TRBV12-5 and TRBJ1-2; D not resolved. The germline V and J ends were trimmed by 1 base and 8 bases, with 11 bases remaining between them. The length of the CDR3 is 13 residues. The germline V gene has CDR1 LGHNT and CDR2 FRNRAP. In DNA, the CDR3 is TGTGCTAGTGGTTTGGGGTACCTAGACGGCTACACCTTC. It codes for CASGLGYLDGYTF.

The chain combines TRBV5-4 with TRBJ2-2; tentatively, D is TRBD2 (6 bases). The CDR3 totals 17 residues. The germline V and J ends were trimmed by 4 bases and 1 base, with 17 bases remaining between them. CDR1 and CDR2 (germline): SGHNT, YYREEE (reference sequence). Here the CDR3 reads CASSPWWRGKNTGELFF. CDR3 bases: TGTGCCAGCAGCCCATGGTGGCGGGGAAAGAACACCGGGGAGCTGTTTTTT.

The CDR3 region has the DNA TGTGCCAGCAGTGGCACGACAGGGTACGAGCAGTACGTC. Translated, it gives CASSGTTGYEQYV. The rearrangement links TRBV2 to TRBJ2-7; 7 positions agree with TRBD1. V trimming: 4 bases; J trimming: 4 bases; junction bases outside the gene matches: 4. This CDR3 has 13 residues. Germline CDR1 is SNHLY and CDR2 is FYNNEI.

The genes are TRBV7-9 and TRBJ1-2; D might be TRBD1 (6 bases). The CDR3 loop spans 16 amino acids. CDR1 and CDR2 (germline): SEHNR, FQNEAQ (reference sequence). The V end was cut by 5 bases, the J end by 2 bases, with 18 bases between. The CDR3 DNA is TGTGCCAGCAGCCCTTCGGGGGGCGCCCCCAACTATGGCTACACCTTC. Translated, it gives CASSPSGGAPNYGYTF.

The V gene is TRBV3-1 (or the pseudogene TRBV3-2), the J gene TRBJ1-1; D is possibly TRBD1 (5 bases). This CDR3 spans 14 amino acids. Trimming pared 3 bases from V and 2 bases from J, leaving 10 bases between. Germline loops: CDR1 LGHDT, CDR2 YNNKEL (reference sequence). The CDR3 is CASSHFQGNTEAFF. CDR3 coding DNA: TGTGCCAGCAGCCATTTTCAGGGAAACACTGAAGCTTTCTTT.

The chain is built from TRBV5-1 and TRBJ2-7; 11 bases are shared with TRBD1. V trimming: 3 bases; J trimming: 2 bases; junction bases outside the gene matches: 7. The CDR3 contains 16 residues. Germline-derived CDR1 and CDR2 are SGHRS and YFSETQ. The CDR3, as DNA: TGCGCCAGCAGCTCGATCCCGGGACAGGGGGCCTACGAGCAGTACTTC. As protein: CASSSIPGQGAYEQYF.

V is TRBV7-8 and J is TRBJ2-2; D call uncertain. Trimming removed 2 bases at V and 0 bases at J, with 7 bases between. Germline V gives CDR1 SGHVS, CDR2 FQNEAQ. The CDR3 runs to 15 residues. DNA for the CDR3: TGTGCCAGCAGCTTAATCAGGACGAACACCGGGGAGCTGTTTTTT. Protein sequence: CASSLIRTNTGELFF.

This sequence joins TRBV5-8 and TRBJ2-5, with 16 bases identical to TRBD2. The CDR3 covers 19 residues. CDR1 and CDR2 (germline): SGHTS, YDEGEE. V gave up 0 bases and J gave up 1 base; unmatched junction bases: 6. The CDR3 loop reads CASSLAAGTSGGVQETQYF. The CDR3 DNA reads TGTGCCAGCAGCTTGGCTGCCGGGACTAGCGGGGGGGTCCAAGAGACCCAGTACTTC.

The count of this clone is one. This sequence joins TRBV10-3 and TRBJ1-5; 12 nucleotides agree with TRBD1. Germline V gene data show CDR1 as ENHRY and CDR2 as SYGVKD. The length of the CDR3 is 14 residues. Trimming at V came to 10 bases and at J to 4 bases, leaving 5 bases not matched to a gene. As DNA, the CDR3 is TGTGCCAGCGGGACAGGGGGCGCGAATCAGCCCCAGCATTTT. Translated, it gives CASGTGGANQPQHF.

This chain joins TRBV18 and TRBJ1-1; D remains ambiguous. Germline assignment: CDR1 KGHSH and CDR2 LQKENI. This CDR3 is built from 13 residues. The germline V and J ends were trimmed by 6 bases and 1 base, with 9 bases remaining between them. In DNA form, the CDR3 reads TGTGCCAGCTCGGCTGGGCGGAACACTGAAGCTTTCTTT. Its protein is CASSAGRNTEAFF.

The gene calls are TRBV4-1 and TRBJ2-1; TRBD1 matches at 7 bases. V lost 0 bases and J lost 4; bases outside the gene matches: 6. Per the germline V gene, CDR1 is MGHRA and CDR2 is YSYEKL. This CDR3 has 16 amino acids. The CDR3 coding sequence is TGCGCCAGCAGCCAAGAGGGCAGGGGGTGGTACAATGAGCAGTTCTTC. Its translation is CASSQEGRGWYNEQFF.

This rearrangement joins TRBV11-2 to TRBJ2-3, with TRBD2 matching over 12 bases. Germline loops: CDR1 SGHAT, CDR2 FQNNGV. The junction had 11 bases not matched to a gene; V was cut back by 5 bases and J by 2 bases. The CDR3 totals 18 residues. The CDR3 loop reads CASSVRHPSGGATDTQYF. CDR3 DNA: TGTGCCAGCAGCGTAAGACACCCTAGCGGGGGGGCCACAGATACGCAGTATTTT.

In its sample, this clone was seen a few times. The CDR3 region is CASSYSLAFEQYF. The CDR3 coding sequence is TGTGCCAGCAGTTACTCCCTAGCCTTCGAGCAGTACTTC. The chain recombines TRBV6-6 with TRBJ2-7; tentatively, D is TRBD2 (5 bases). The CDR3 totals 13 residues. Germline V CDR1 and CDR2: MNHNY, SVGAGI (reference sequence). Trimming left V 0 bases short and J 6 bases short, with 9 bases between.

The chain combines TRBV19 with TRBJ2-5; TRBD1 is a possible D gene (6 bases). The germline V and J ends were trimmed by 3 bases and 10 bases, with 15 bases remaining between them. The CDR3 covers 13 residues. CDR1 and CDR2 from the germline V gene are LNHDA and SQIVND (reference sequence). CDR3 nucleotide sequence: TGTGCCAGTAGTATTGGGGACACGATGAGCCAGTACTTC. The encoded protein is CASSIGDTMSQYF.

The V gene is TRBV27, the J gene TRBJ1-1; 7 bases map to TRBD1. CDR3 length: 16 amino acids. CDR1 and CDR2 (germline): MNHEY, SMNVEV (reference sequence). V was clipped by 2 bases and J by 4 bases; unmatched bases: 10. The CDR3 DNA sequence: TGTGCCAGCAGTTTAACCCGACAGGGATGGAGCACTGAAGCTTTCTTT. This codes for CASSLTRQGWSTEAFF.

This sequence joins TRBV5-1 and TRBJ2-3; TRBD1 matches 10 bases. V shed 6 bases, J shed 3 bases, and the junction held 4 bases outside the gene matches. Germline CDR1 and CDR2: SGHRS and YFSETQ. The CDR3 runs to 14 residues. CDR3 sequence: CASNSGQGTDTQYF. DNA of the CDR3: TGCGCCAGCAACTCGGGACAGGGGACAGATACGCAGTATTTT.

This clone has a handful of counts. This rearrangement joins TRBV18 to TRBJ1-2; TRBD1 might be the D (5 bases). CDR1 is KGHSH, CDR2 LQKENI, per germline. V lost 4 bases and J lost 0, with 15 bases in between. The CDR3 spans 16 residues. The CDR3 spells CASSLGLQASNYGYTF. The CDR3 bases are TGTGCCAGCTCACTCGGCCTACAGGCTTCTAACTATGGCTACACCTTC.

The rearrangement links TRBV5-8 to TRBJ1-1; D is uncertain. The V gene lost 3 bases and the J gene lost 1 base, with 10 bases spanning the gap. The germline CDR1 and CDR2 sequences are SGHTS and YDEGEE. This CDR3 contains 14 residues. CDR3 loop: CASSWRAANTEAFF. In nucleotides, the CDR3 is TGTGCCAGCAGCTGGAGGGCGGCGAACACTGAAGCTTTCTTT.

The rearrangement uses TRBV18 and TRBJ1-4; D is unresolved. The CDR3 runs to 14 residues. V lost 3 bases and J 2 bases, leaving 7 bases between the germline ends. Per the germline V gene, CDR1 is KGHSH and CDR2 is LQKENI. DNA of the CDR3: TGTGCCAGCTCACCCGGGAGTACTAATGAAAAACTGTTTTTT. Translated: CASSPGSTNEKLFF.

This rearrangement joins TRBV5-1 to TRBJ2-2; 16 bases agree with TRBD2. The CDR3 extends over 18 amino acids. The ends lost 4 bases at V and 1 base at J; junction bases unmatched: 4. The germline gives CDR1 SGHRS, CDR2 YFSETQ. The CDR3 protein is CASSPGLAGGMNTGELFF. DNA for the CDR3: TGCGCCAGCAGCCCGGGACTAGCGGGGGGGATGAACACCGGGGAGCTGTTTTTT. The full variable domain, its missing parts supplied by reference TRBV5-1 and TRBJ2-2, is KAGVTQTPRYLIKTRGQQVTLSCSPISGHRSVSWYQQTPGQGLQFLFEYFSETQRNKGNFPGRFSGRQFSNSRSEMNVSTLELGDSALYLCASSPGLAGGMNTGELFFGEGSRLTVL.